This TCR beta chain is from a study of blood T cell repertoires in COVID-19. Turning to the study itself: Sample material is recorded as cDNA or gDNA derived from T cells, B-cell-depleted T cells, or PBMCs.

Grouping used clinical history reported by participants in a survey and questionnaire. The CDR3 consists of 12 residues. Germline CDR1 and CDR2: MNHNY and SVGAGI (reference sequence). V lost 4 bases and J 5 bases, leaving 8 bases between the germline ends. In this sample, this clone turned up many times. Data came from immunoSEQ multiplex PCR; TCRdb stores just in-frame clones and leaves some out. The sample lists under 150,000 clones, over 80% occurring once. The sequenced material came from PBMCs or T cells enriched from blood (not recorded which). This receptor was obtained from a man in his thirties or forties who had recovered from COVID-19. The chain joins TRBV6-6 to TRBJ2-5; D remains ambiguous. CDR3 nucleotides: TGTGCCAGCAGTTCCCCCAGGGAGACCCAGTACTTC. Translated: CASSSPRETQYF.